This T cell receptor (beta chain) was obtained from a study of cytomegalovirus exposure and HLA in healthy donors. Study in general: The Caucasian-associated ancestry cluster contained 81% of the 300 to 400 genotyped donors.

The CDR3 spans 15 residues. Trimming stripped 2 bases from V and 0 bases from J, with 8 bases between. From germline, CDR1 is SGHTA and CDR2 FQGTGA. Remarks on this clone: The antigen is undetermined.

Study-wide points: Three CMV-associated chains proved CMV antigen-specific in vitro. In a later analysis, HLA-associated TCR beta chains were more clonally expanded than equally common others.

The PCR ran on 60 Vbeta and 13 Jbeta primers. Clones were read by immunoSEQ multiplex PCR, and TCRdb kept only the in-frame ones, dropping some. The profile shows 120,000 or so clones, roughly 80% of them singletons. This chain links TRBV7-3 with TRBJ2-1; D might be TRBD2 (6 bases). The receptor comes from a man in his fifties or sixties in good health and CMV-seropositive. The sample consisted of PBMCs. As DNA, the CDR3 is TGTGCCAGCAGCTTAGTAGCGGACTCCTACAATGAGCAGTTCTTC. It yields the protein CASSLVADSYNEQFF.